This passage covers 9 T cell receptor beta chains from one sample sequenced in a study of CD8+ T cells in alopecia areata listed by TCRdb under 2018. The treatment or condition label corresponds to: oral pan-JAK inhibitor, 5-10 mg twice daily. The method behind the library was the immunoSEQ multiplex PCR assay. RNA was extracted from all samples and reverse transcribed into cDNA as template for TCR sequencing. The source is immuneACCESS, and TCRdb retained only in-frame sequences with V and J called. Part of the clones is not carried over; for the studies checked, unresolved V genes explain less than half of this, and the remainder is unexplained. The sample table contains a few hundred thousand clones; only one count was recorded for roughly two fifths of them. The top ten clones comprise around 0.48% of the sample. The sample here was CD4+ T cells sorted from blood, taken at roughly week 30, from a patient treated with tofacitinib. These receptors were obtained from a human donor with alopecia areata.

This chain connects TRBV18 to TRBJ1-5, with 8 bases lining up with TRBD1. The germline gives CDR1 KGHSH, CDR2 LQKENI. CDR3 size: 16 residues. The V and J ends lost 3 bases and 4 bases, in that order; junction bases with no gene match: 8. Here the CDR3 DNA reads TGTGCCAGCTCACCGCCCGGGACAGGACCGAATCAGCCCCAGCATTTT. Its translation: CASSPPGTGPNQPQHF. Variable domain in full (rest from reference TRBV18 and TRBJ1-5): NAGVMQNPRHLVRRRGQEARLRCSPMKGHSHVYWYRQLPEEGLKFMVYLQKENIIDESGMPKERFSAEFPKEGPSILRIQQVVRGDSAAYFCASSPPGTGPNQPQHFGDGTRLSIL.

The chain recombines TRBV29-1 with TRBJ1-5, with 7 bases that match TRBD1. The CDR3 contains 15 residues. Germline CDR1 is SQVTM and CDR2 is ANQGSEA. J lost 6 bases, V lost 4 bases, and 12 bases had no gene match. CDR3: CSVVVQSGGSQPQHF. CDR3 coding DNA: TGCAGCGTTGTTGTTCAGTCAGGGGGTAGTCAGCCCCAGCATTTT.

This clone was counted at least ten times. Here the CDR3 DNA reads TGTGCCAGGAAGGGTCGTGCGAACACCGGGGAGCTGTTTTTT. It codes for CARKGRANTGELFF. The J gene is TRBJ2-2, the V gene TRBV7-2; D gene ambiguous. This CDR3 region has 14 residues. Looked up from germline, CDR1 is SGHTA and CDR2 is FQGNSA. The V end was cut by 9 bases, the J end by 0 bases, with 11 bases between.

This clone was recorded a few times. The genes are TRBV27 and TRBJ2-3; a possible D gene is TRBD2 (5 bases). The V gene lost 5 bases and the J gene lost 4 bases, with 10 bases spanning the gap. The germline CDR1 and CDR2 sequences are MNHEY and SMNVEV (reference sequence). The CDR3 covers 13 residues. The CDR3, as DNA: TGTGCCAGCAGTCAGACGAGGGCAGATACGCAGTATTTT. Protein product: CASSQTRADTQYF.

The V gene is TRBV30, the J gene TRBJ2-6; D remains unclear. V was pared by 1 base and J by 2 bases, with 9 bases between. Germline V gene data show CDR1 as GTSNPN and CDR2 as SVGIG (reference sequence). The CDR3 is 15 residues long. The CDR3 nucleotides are TGTGCCTGGAGTGGCCCACCGACTGGGGCCAACGTCCTGACTTTC. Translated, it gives CAWSGPPTGANVLTF.

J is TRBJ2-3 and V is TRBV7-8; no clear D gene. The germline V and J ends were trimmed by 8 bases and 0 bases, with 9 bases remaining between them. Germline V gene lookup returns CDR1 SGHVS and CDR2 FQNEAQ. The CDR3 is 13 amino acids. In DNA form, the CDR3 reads TGTGCCAGCTCCGGCCTGAGCACAGATACGCAGTATTTT. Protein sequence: CASSGLSTDTQYF.

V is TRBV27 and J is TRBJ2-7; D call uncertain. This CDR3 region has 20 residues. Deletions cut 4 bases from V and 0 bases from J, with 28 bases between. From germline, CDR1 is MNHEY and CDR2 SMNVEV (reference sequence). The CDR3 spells CASSSLYEDATRSISYEQYF. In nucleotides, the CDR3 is TGTGCCAGCAGTTCCCTTTATGAGGATGCAACCCGCAGTATCTCCTACGAGCAGTACTTC.

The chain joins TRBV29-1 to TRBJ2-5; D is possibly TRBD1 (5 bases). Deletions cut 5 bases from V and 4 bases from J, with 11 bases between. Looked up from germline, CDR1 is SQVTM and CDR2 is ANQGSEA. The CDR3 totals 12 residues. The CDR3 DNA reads TGCAGCGTTAGAGCAGGGCGAGAGACCCAGTACTTC. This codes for CSVRAGRETQYF.

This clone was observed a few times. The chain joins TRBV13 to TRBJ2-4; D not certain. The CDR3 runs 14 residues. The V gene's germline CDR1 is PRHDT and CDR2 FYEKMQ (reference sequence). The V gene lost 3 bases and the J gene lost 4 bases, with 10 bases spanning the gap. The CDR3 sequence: CASSLRTRKNIQYF. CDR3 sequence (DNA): TGTGCCAGCAGCTTGCGGACCCGTAAAAACATTCAGTACTTC.